This is a list of T cell receptor beta chains from one sample in a study of PD-1 blockade in classical Hodgkin lymphoma. TCRdb keeps only in-frame clones here, not all; method: immunoSEQ multiplex PCR. The data show roughly 40,000 clones, about nine tenths seen once. The material sequenced was peripheral blood mononuclear cells (PBMCs), taken at baseline. The receptors derive from a human donor with classical Hodgkin lymphoma. The conserved cysteine and the conserved F or W are not part of the CDR3 here. Expanded clones are given a class, and other clones once, few, many or no size at all.

CDR3 protein | J gene | V gene | CDR3 length | clone size
ASSLQTGIIYNEQF | TRBJ2-1 | TRBV7-8 | 14 | few
ASRLGQGWGEKLF | TRBJ1-4 | TRBV19 | 13 | -
ASRSGSGPYNEQF | TRBJ2-1 | TRBV6-6 | 13 | -
ASSPWRGQNEKLF | TRBJ1-4 | TRBV14 | 13 | few
ASSPGRAYGYT | TRBJ1-2 | TRBV19 | 11 | -
ASSLHGSSYNSPLH | TRBJ1-6 | TRBV7-2 | 14 | -
ASRDTGSSYEQY | TRBJ2-7 | TRBV5-1 | 12 | -
ASSQVGSNEQF | TRBJ2-1 | TRBV4-2 | 11 | few
ASSLGQEYGYT | TRBJ1-2 | TRBV7-9 | 11 | -
ASTPRQVANTGELF | TRBJ2-2 | TRBV2 | 14 | -
ASSLERGGMGDTQY | TRBJ2-3 | TRBV5-6 | 14 | -
ATGASQLFYEQY | TRBJ2-7 | TRBV10-3 | 12 | -
ASSGPGGSKY | TRBJ2-7 | TRBV7-2 | 10 | -
ASSSPLNTEAF | TRBJ1-1 | TRBV6-5 | 11 | -
ASSSTDGSYEQY | TRBJ2-7 | TRBV28 | 12 | -
ASSRRRDSTDTQY | TRBJ2-3 | TRBV7-6 | 13 | -
ASSVALAGGYNEQF | TRBJ2-1 | TRBV9 | 14 | -
ASSSRQGAGGYT | TRBJ1-2 | TRBV13 | 12 | -
ASSDGTAIREPQH | TRBJ1-5 | TRBV7-9 | 13 | few
ASSFTTGGIETQY | TRBJ2-5 | TRBV5-1 | 13 | -
ASSRLAGDTGELF | TRBJ2-2 | TRBV7-9 | 13 | -
ALRGARGNSEAF | TRBJ1-1 | TRBV10-3 | 12 | once
ASSSQDRGDEKLF | TRBJ1-4 | TRBV5-4 | 13 | -
ASSYRGWAF | TRBJ1-1 | TRBV6-5 | 9 | -
ASSGGPQGTQY | TRBJ2-5 | TRBV25-1 | 11 | -
ASGVLRPTGELF | TRBJ2-2 | TRBV6-5 | 12 | -
ASSLAGKSGNTIY | TRBJ1-3 | TRBV5-5 | 13 | -
ASSIRGGRGAYNEQF | TRBJ2-1 | TRBV7-2 | 15 | few
ASSYFTGPGNTIY | TRBJ1-3 | TRBV6-5 | 13 | -
ASSRQRGGFYEQY | TRBJ2-7 | TRBV6-6 | 13 | -
ASSRGPSEQY | TRBJ2-7 | TRBV6-5 | 10 | -
ASTALAGVATEAF | TRBJ1-1 | TRBV5-6 | 13 | -
ASSVDRGLTYEQY | TRBJ2-7 | TRBV6-5 | 13 | -
ASSLGGGRSYNSPLH | TRBJ1-6 | TRBV7-9 | 15 | -
ASSPGKANTDTQY | TRBJ2-3 | TRBV18 | 13 | -
ASSFPTGSELF | TRBJ1-4 | TRBV28 | 11 | -
ASSPPTLTGELF | TRBJ2-2 | TRBV9 | 12 | -
ASSPGQGQKLF | TRBJ1-4 | TRBV18 | 11 | -
ASSAQVGYEQY | TRBJ2-7 | TRBV7-2 | 11 | -
ASSSGTGGADYGYT | TRBJ1-2 | TRBV5-1 | 14 | -
ASSGTGTVKETQY | TRBJ2-5 | TRBV21-1 | 13 | few
ASSKDRESSGANVLT | TRBJ2-6 | TRBV21-1 | 15 | -
ASNLRRQELSGNTIY | TRBJ1-3 | TRBV10-1 | 15 | -
ASSQDPGGYEQY | TRBJ2-7 | TRBV4-1 | 12 | -
ASSAATGTGANVLT | TRBJ2-6 | TRBV9 | 14 | -